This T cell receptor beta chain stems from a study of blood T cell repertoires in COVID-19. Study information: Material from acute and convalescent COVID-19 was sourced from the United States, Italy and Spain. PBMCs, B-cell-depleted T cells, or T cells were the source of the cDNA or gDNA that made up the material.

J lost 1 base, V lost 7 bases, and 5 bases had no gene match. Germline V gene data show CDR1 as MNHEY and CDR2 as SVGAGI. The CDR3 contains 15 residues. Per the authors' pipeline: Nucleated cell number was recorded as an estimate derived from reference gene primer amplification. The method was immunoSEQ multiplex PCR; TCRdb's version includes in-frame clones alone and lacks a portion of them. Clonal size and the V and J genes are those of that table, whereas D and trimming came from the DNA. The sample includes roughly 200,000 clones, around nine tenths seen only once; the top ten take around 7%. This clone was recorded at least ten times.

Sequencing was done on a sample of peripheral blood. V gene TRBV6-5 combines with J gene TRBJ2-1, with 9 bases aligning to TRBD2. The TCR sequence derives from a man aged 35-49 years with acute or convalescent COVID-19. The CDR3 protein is CASIPGLASYNEQFF. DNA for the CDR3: TGTGCCAGCATACCGGGACTAGCATCCTACAATGAGCAGTTCTTC.